The 16 T cell receptor beta chains below all came from one sample that was sequenced in a study of early T cells in non-severe SARS-CoV-2 infection. TCRdb ran MiXCR on the 5' RACE reads and lists one entry per CDR3 protein. This sample has about 56,000 distinct CDR3 sequences, with under 12% found just once. Material for sequencing was whole blood. These receptors were collected from an adult who was a healthcare worker with PCR-confirmed SARS-CoV-2 infection or an uninfected control (not recorded which).

The V and J genes are TRBV3-1 and TRBJ2-7; D possibly corresponds to TRBD2 (5 bases). The germline CDR1 and CDR2 sequences are LGHDT and YNNKEL (reference sequence). The CDR3 runs to 13 residues. V dropped 1 base and J dropped 5 bases, with 9 bases sitting between them. Here the CDR3 reads CASSQGGADEQYF. The CDR3 nucleotides are TGTGCCAGCAGCCAAGGGGGAGCGGACGAGCAGTACTTC.

This clonotype came up a few times. The gene calls are TRBV7-8 and TRBJ2-1; 7 bases match TRBD2. CDR3 length: 12 amino acids. From germline, CDR1 is SGHVS and CDR2 FQNEAQ. V was pared by 1 base and J by 12 bases, with 3 bases of the junction left unmatched. This CDR3 is CASSLGLAGQFF. The CDR3 region has the DNA TGTGCCAGCAGCTTAGGACTAGCCGGGCAGTTCTTC.

This clonotype was observed at least ten times. The chain couples TRBV7-2 to TRBJ2-1; D is uncertain. Germline CDR1 reads SGHTA; CDR2 reads FQGNSA. The V end lost 5 bases, the J end lost 6 bases, and 17 bases lay between the germline ends. The CDR3 consists of 15 residues. The CDR3 DNA is TGTGCCAGCAGCCTACAAGGCCCGCCTGCCAATGAGCAGTTCTTC. It translates to CASSLQGPPANEQFF.

The rearrangement uses TRBV2 and TRBJ2-2; 7 nucleotides line up with TRBD2. From germline, CDR1 is SNHLY and CDR2 FYNNEI. CDR3 size: 17 residues. CDR3 amino acids: CVILRASGTFRAGELFF. In DNA form, the CDR3 reads TGTGTCATCCTAAGGGCTAGCGGAACGTTCCGGGCCGGGGAGCTGTTTTTT.

At least ten counts were recorded for this clonotype. V usage is TRBV5-4 and J usage is TRBJ2-3; 8 bases match TRBD2. Per the germline V gene, CDR1 is SGHNT and CDR2 is YYREEE (reference sequence). The CDR3 is 15 residues long. The J segment lost 5 bases and the V segment lost 0 bases, leaving 5 bases of the junction unmatched. Here the CDR3 DNA reads TGTGCCAGCAGCTTGGCGCGGGAGGCCGAAGATACGCAGTATTTT. It yields the protein CASSLAREAEDTQYF.

Many counts were recorded for this clonotype. This sequence joins TRBV7-8 and TRBJ1-1; 7 positions agree with TRBD1. Per germline, CDR1 SGHVS and CDR2 FQNEAQ. With V trimmed by 4 bases and J by 3 bases, 5 bases remained unmatched. This CDR3 comprises 14 residues. The CDR3 sequence is CASSYSGTDTEAFF. The CDR3 DNA follows: TGTGCCAGCAGCTACTCTGGGACAGACACTGAAGCTTTCTTT.

This clonotype was seen many times. The chain joins TRBV4-2 to TRBJ2-3, with a weak D call TRBD2 (6 bases). The CDR3 is 16 amino acids. The V end lost 0 bases, the J end lost 5 bases, and 15 bases lay between the germline ends. Looked up from germline, CDR1 is LGHNA and CDR2 is YNFKEQ. The CDR3 loop reads CASSQDWNGSGDTQYF. The CDR3 DNA reads as TGTGCCAGCAGCCAAGATTGGAACGGGAGTGGAGATACGCAGTATTTT.

The gene calls are TRBV21-1 and TRBJ2-7; the table's D call, TRBD1, has no DNA check behind it. TRBV21-1 is marked as a pseudogene. The length of the CDR3 is 16 residues. The DNA for the CDR3 is TGTGCCAGCAGCAAGACTTCCGGACAGAGCTCCTACGAGCAGTACTTC. As protein: CASSKTSGQSSYEQYF.

This clonotype was recorded at least ten times. This chain connects TRBV3-1 to TRBJ2-5; TRBD2 agrees at 8 bases. This CDR3 comprises 14 residues. In germline, CDR1 is LGHDT, CDR2 YNNKEL (reference sequence). V dropped 1 base and J dropped 5; count of bases not matched to a gene: 3. CDR3 nucleotide sequence: TGTGCCAGCAGCCAAGCGGGAGGGCCGGAGACCCAGTACTTC. Protein product: CASSQAGGPETQYF.

This clonotype was counted between two and nine times. A much larger clone lies a single base off, so this may be a read error. CDR3: CASRSGRGETQYF. CDR3 nucleotides: TGTGCCAGCAGGTCGGGACGGGGAGAGACCCAGTACTTC. The V call is TRBV12-3 or TRBV12-4, the J call TRBJ2-5, with D perhaps TRBD1 or TRBD2 (5 bases each). The CDR3 contains 13 residues. Trimming stripped 6 bases from V and 4 bases from J, with 12 bases between.

V usage is TRBV7-2 and J usage is TRBJ2-7; tentative D call: TRBD2 (6 bases). The V and J ends lost 8 bases and 3 bases respectively, with 11 bases between them. Germline V gene data show CDR1 as SGHTA and CDR2 as FQGNSA. The CDR3 loop spans 12 amino acids. CDR3 coding DNA: TGTGCCAGCTCTGGGGGGATCTACGAGCAGTACTTC. Amino acids: CASSGGIYEQYF.

This clonotype was observed at least ten times. The rearrangement uses TRBV5-5 and TRBJ1-6; weak D call: TRBD1 (5 bases). CDR3 length: 15 amino acids. The V and J ends lost 0 bases and 9 bases respectively, with 13 bases between them. CDR1 is SGHKS and CDR2 is YYEKEE in the germline V gene (reference sequence). As DNA, the CDR3 is TGTGCCAGCAGCTTGGCGACAGTTAGTAGTTCACCCCTCCACTTT. This translates into CASSLATVSSSPLHF.

The sample holds a few counts of this clonotype. J is TRBJ2-3 and V is TRBV2; no firm D call. There are 12 residues in the CDR3. The V end was cut by 4 bases, the J end by 6 bases, with 8 bases between. Germline V CDR1 and CDR2: SNHLY, FYNNEI. The CDR3 protein is CASSARFDTQYF. CDR3 nucleotide sequence: TGTGCCAGCAGTGCCCGGTTCGATACGCAGTATTTT.

The chain employs TRBV10-3 and TRBJ2-3; no clear D gene. V was cut by 6 bases and J by 6 bases, with 7 bases left in between. The germline CDR1 and CDR2 sequences are ENHRY and SYGVKD. The CDR3 length is 11 residues. The CDR3 DNA follows: TGTGCCATCAGGGAGAGGGATACGCAGTATTTT. Its protein is CAIRERDTQYF.

This clonotype was seen ten or more times. The rearrangement uses TRBV7-3 and TRBJ2-6; perhaps TRBD1 as D (5 bases). V was cut by 5 bases and J by 1 base, with 9 bases left in between. CDR1 SGHTA and CDR2 FQGTGA come from the germline V gene. This CDR3 comprises 15 residues. The CDR3 region is CASSPQGSGANVLTF. The CDR3 DNA follows: TGTGCCAGCAGCCCGCAGGGTTCTGGGGCCAACGTCCTGACTTTC.

The sample holds many counts of this clonotype. V usage is TRBV3-1 and J usage is TRBJ2-4; unclear D gene. The CDR3 is made up of 17 amino acids. The germline V gene has CDR1 LGHDT and CDR2 YNNKEL (reference sequence). V gave up 3 bases and J gave up 0 bases, with 15 bases separating them. The CDR3 DNA reads TGTGCCAGCAGCCAGAAGAGCGAGACCCTAGCCAAAAACATTCAGTACTTC. Encoded protein: CASSQKSETLAKNIQYF.